Listed here are 17 T cell receptor beta chains from one sample, sequenced in a study of molecular identifiers for immune sequencing clone quantification. Via MiXCR, TCRdb re-called the PCR reads, giving one row per CDR3 protein. The profile shows more than 450,000 distinct CDR3 sequences, about 25% of them singletons. Sequenced: naive CD8+ T cells from blood, with Jurkat cell RNA spiked in. Subset here: FACS-sorted CD8+CD4-CCR7+CD45RA+ naive T cells. The receptors stem from a human donor in good health. Some libraries in this study had Jurkat cell RNA spiked in.

This clonotype has a count of ten or more. The chain links TRBV12-3 or TRBV12-4 to TRBJ2-7; 10 positions match TRBD2. There are 17 residues in the CDR3. Unmatched junction bases numbered 9, after V lost 2 bases and J lost 2 bases. This CDR3 is CASSLFGLAVPTYEQYF. The CDR3 nucleotides are TGTGCCAGCAGTTTATTTGGACTAGCGGTGCCTACCTACGAGCAGTACTTC.

This chain links TRBV7-6 with TRBJ1-4; perhaps TRBD1 as D (6 bases). Looked up from germline, CDR1 is SGHVS and CDR2 is FNYEAQ. This CDR3 region has 15 residues. The V gene lost 5 bases and the J gene lost 8 bases, with 18 bases spanning the gap. The CDR3 nucleotides read TGTGCCAGCAGCCCCCGAGTACGGGGGCACGAAAAACTGTTTTTT. Translation gives CASSPRVRGHEKLFF.

Ten or more counts support this clonotype. This sequence joins TRBV7-9 and TRBJ1-4, with D perhaps matching TRBD1 (6 bases). V lost 5 bases and J 12 bases, leaving 13 bases between the germline ends. The germline V gene encodes CDR1 SEHNR and CDR2 FQNEAQ (reference sequence). This CDR3 spans 12 amino acids. CDR3 loop: CASSPDSIELFF. The CDR3 DNA reads TGTGCCAGCAGCCCGGACAGCATAGAACTGTTTTTT.

With respect to this clonotype: At one of its ends the junction is not consistent with the germline gene, which may arise from a read error. The V and J genes are TRBV9 and TRBJ2-1; 10 positions match TRBD2. Germline V gene data show CDR1 as SGDLS and CDR2 as YYNGEE. This CDR3 is 14 amino acids long. CDR3 sequence reads: CASSGGGGFNEQFF. CDR3 DNA: TGCGCCAGCAGCGGGGGGGGCGGGTTCAATGAGCAGTTCTTC. The whole variable domain, filled in from reference TRBV9 and TRBJ2-1, reads DSGVTQTPKHLITATGQRVTLRCSPRSGDLSVYWYQQSLDQGLQFLIQYYNGEERAKGNILERFSAQQFPDLHSELNLSSLELGDSALYFCASSGGGGFNEQFFGPGTRLTVL.

This clonotype was counted only a few times. V and J are TRBV28 and TRBJ2-2; possibly TRBD2 for D (5 bases). The CDR3 is 13 amino acids. From germline, CDR1 is MDHEN and CDR2 SYDVKM. Trimming left V 7 bases short and J 2 bases short, with 8 bases between. The CDR3, as DNA: TGTGCCAGCAACGGGAATAACACCGGGGAGCTGTTTTTT. Translated, it gives CASNGNNTGELFF.

A remark on this clonotype: It may be a read error: a sequence one base away is much more abundant. The chain has TRBV5-5 and TRBJ2-7; D remains ambiguous. Germline CDR1 is SGHKS and CDR2 is YYEKEE (reference sequence). CDR3 length: 13 amino acids. Trimming took 0 bases from V and 3 from J, leaving 7 bases between them. The CDR3 DNA sequence: TGTGCCAGCAGCTTGGCCCAGATCTACGAGCAGTACTTC. It yields the protein CASSLAQIYEQYF. Using reference TRBV5-5 and TRBJ2-7 for the parts outside the CDR3, the full variable domain is DAGVTQSPTHLIKTRGQQVTLRCSPISGHKSVSWYQQVLGQGPQFIFQYYEKEERGRGNFPDRFSARQFPNYSSELNVNALLLGDSALYLCASSLAQIYEQYFGPGTRLTVT.

The sample holds a few counts of this clonotype. This chain connects TRBV12-3 or TRBV12-4 to TRBJ2-2; perhaps TRBD1 as D (6 bases). The V and J ends lost 4 bases and 0 bases respectively, with 9 bases between them. The CDR3 spans 15 residues. The CDR3 is CASSWTETNTGELFF. DNA of the CDR3: TGTGCCAGCAGTTGGACAGAAACGAACACCGGGGAGCTGTTTTTT.

The chain combines TRBV4-3 with TRBJ2-1; D is ambiguous. V was trimmed by 0 bases and J by 2 bases, leaving 14 bases between them. Germline lookup yields CDR1 LGHNA and CDR2 YSLEER. The CDR3 loop spans 17 amino acids. The CDR3 sequence: CASSQEGVGSPYNEQFF. In DNA, the CDR3 is TGCGCCAGCAGCCAAGAGGGCGTTGGCAGCCCCTACAATGAGCAGTTCTTC.

V usage is TRBV4-1 and J usage is TRBJ1-5; D ambiguous. Germline V gives CDR1 MGHRA, CDR2 YSYEKL. This CDR3 is 16 amino acids long. V lost 8 bases, J lost 3 bases, and 20 bases lay in between. This CDR3 is CASGSGTAEINQPQHF. DNA of the CDR3: TGCGCCAGCGGATCGGGCACCGCGGAAATCAATCAGCCCCAGCATTTT.

There are many counts of this clonotype. The chain employs TRBV30 and TRBJ2-7; D gene ambiguous. CDR1 is GTSNPN and CDR2 is SVGIG in the germline V gene (reference sequence). The CDR3 is 16 residues long. The ends were cut back, 2 bases at V and 1 base at J, with 18 bases in the middle. The DNA for the CDR3 is TGTGCCTGGAGTCCCCCGAGGCAGGACCGTTCCTACGAGCAGTACTTC. Translating gives CAWSPPRQDRSYEQYF.

The V gene is TRBV7-9, the J gene TRBJ2-7; 12 bases match TRBD2. J gave up 2 bases and V 2 bases, and 10 bases lay outside the gene matches. CDR3 size: 18 residues. Germline CDR1 is SEHNR and CDR2 is FQNEAQ (reference sequence). The DNA for the CDR3 is TGTGCCAGCAGCTTACACCCCCGGACTAGCGGGGCAGCCTACGAGCAGTACTTC. The encoded protein is CASSLHPRTSGAAYEQYF.

This clonotype turned up a few times. The chain links TRBV12-3 or TRBV12-4 to TRBJ1-2; weak D call: TRBD1 (6 bases). V dropped 0 bases and J dropped 4 bases, with 15 bases sitting between them. The CDR3 has 16 amino acids. The CDR3 DNA reads as TGTGCCAGCAGTTTAGCGCTAGGGGGGGGCAGCTATGGCTACACCTTC. Its protein is CASSLALGGGSYGYTF.

This clonotype came up many times. The chain is built from TRBV20-1 and TRBJ2-3; D perhaps matches TRBD1 (6 bases). In germline, CDR1 is DFQATT, CDR2 SNEGSKA (reference sequence). The CDR3 runs 14 residues. Between the trimmed V and J ends, which lost 3 bases and 2 bases, there was a span of 12 bases. CDR3 protein: CSARMGAYTDTQYF. The CDR3 coding sequence is TGCAGTGCTAGGATGGGGGCCTACACAGATACGCAGTATTTT.

This clonotype turned up a few times. The CDR3: CSAARRTAYNEQFF. CDR3 nucleotides: TGCAGTGCTGCCCGGAGGACCGCCTACAATGAGCAGTTCTTC. The chain combines TRBV20-1 with TRBJ2-1; D is possibly TRBD2 (5 bases). V was clipped by 5 bases and J by 2 bases, with 13 bases between them. The CDR3 sequence is 14 residues long. Germline values: CDR1 DFQATT, CDR2 SNEGSKA (reference sequence).

This clonotype was observed a few times. The chain is built from TRBV20-1 and TRBJ2-1, with D unresolved. Deletions cut 2 bases from V and 3 bases from J, with 17 bases between. Per the germline V gene, CDR1 is DFQATT and CDR2 is SNEGSKA (reference sequence). This CDR3 region has 16 residues. The CDR3 is CSARFSEGHLYNEQFF. Written as DNA, the CDR3 is TGCAGTGCTAGATTTTCTGAAGGGCACCTCTACAATGAGCAGTTCTTC.

The chain couples TRBV6-2 or TRBV6-3 to TRBJ2-7; D call uncertain. The germline V gene encodes CDR1 MNHEY and CDR2 SVGEGT. The ends were cut back, 6 bases at V and 2 bases at J, with 14 bases in the middle. This CDR3 region has 14 residues. CDR3 in DNA: TGTGCCAGCAGATCACCGGACGGTACCTACGAGCAGTACTTC. Protein sequence: CASRSPDGTYEQYF.

The chain joins TRBV19 to TRBJ1-1; D unclear. The V gene lost 9 bases and the J gene lost 0 bases, with 8 bases spanning the gap. This CDR3 spans 12 amino acids. Germline CDR1 reads LNHDA; CDR2 reads SQIVND (reference sequence). DNA for the CDR3: TGTGCCAGCGGGAAAATGAACACTGAAGCTTTCTTT. It encodes CASGKMNTEAFF.